This T cell receptor (beta chain) was captured in a study of CD8+CD57+ T cells in acquired aplastic anemia. Between the trimmed V and J ends, which lost 1 base and 7 bases, there was a span of 17 bases. Germline V CDR1 and CDR2: SGHTA, FQGNSA. The CDR3 runs to 15 residues. Profiles of TCR beta VDJ and CDR3 were generated from a genomic DNA template. TCRdb used MiXCR to reprocess the reads, holding one entry per CDR3 protein. The table includes 350,000 to 450,000 distinct CDR3 sequences, 65% to 80% detected once. The chain is built from TRBV7-2 and TRBJ2-7; possible D gene TRBD2, 6 bases. Material: sorted CD4+, CD8+, or CD8+CD57+ T cells (not recorded which) from PBMCs. This TCR was sampled from a human donor in good health, serving as a control. CDR3 DNA sequence: TGTGCCAGCAGCTTAGTGGGAGCCCGGAGGGCGGAGCAGTACTTC. Amino acids: CASSLVGARRAEQYF.